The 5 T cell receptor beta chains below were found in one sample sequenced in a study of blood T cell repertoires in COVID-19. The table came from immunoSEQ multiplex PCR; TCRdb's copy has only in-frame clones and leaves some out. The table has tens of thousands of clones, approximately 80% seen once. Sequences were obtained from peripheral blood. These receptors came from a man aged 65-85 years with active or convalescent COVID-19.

The CDR3 nucleotides are TGTGCCAGCAGCCTGGGAGGGGACACTGAAGCTTTCTTT. Translated: CASSLGGDTEAFF. V usage is TRBV4-2 and J usage is TRBJ1-1; maybe TRBD1 (5 bases). The CDR3 has 13 residues. V lost 4 bases and J lost 3, with 9 bases in between. Germline-derived CDR1 and CDR2 are LGHNA and YNFKEQ.

Written as DNA, the CDR3 is TGTGCCAGCTCACCCTCATCCCGGGGGAACACTGAAGCTTTCTTT. Translation gives CASSPSSRGNTEAFF. The chain joins TRBV18 to TRBJ1-1; no clear D gene. This CDR3 comprises 15 residues. Germline CDR1 KGHSH, CDR2 LQKENI. V gave up 3 bases and J gave up 1 base, with 12 bases separating them.

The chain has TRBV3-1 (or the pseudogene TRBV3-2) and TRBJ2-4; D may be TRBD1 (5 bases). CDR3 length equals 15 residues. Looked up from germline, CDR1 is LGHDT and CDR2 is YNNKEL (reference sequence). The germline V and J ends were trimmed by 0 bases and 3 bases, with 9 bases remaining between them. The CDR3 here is CASSQEGVGKNIQYF. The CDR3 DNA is TGTGCCAGCAGCCAAGAAGGGGTCGGCAAAAACATTCAGTACTTC.

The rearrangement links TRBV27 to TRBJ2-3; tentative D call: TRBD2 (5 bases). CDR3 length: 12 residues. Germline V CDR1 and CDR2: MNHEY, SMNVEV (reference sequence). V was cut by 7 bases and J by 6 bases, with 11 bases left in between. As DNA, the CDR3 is TGTGCCAGCACCGACCGAGGGGATACGCAGTATTTT. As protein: CASTDRGDTQYF.

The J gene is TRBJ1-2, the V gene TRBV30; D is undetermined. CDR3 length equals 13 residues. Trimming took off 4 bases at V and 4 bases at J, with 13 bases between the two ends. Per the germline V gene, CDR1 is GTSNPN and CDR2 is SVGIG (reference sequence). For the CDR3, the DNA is TGTGCCTGGAAGGAGGGAAGCGTCTATGGCTACACCTTC. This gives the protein CAWKEGSVYGYTF.